What follows are 27 T cell receptor beta chains derived from one specimen sequenced in a study of T cell responses to AZD1222 COVID-19 vaccine. Profiling relied on immunoSEQ multiplex PCR, and the TCRdb table lists in-frame clones only, not all of them. The sample carries 75,000 to 100,000 clones, 92% recorded once. The material sequenced was peripheral blood, taken 28 days after the second AZD1222 dose. The receptors derive from an adult who received the AZD1222 COVID-19 vaccine.

The chain combines TRBV6-6 with TRBJ2-5; no clear D gene. The CDR3 consists of 16 residues. CDR1 MNHNY and CDR2 SVGAGI come from the germline V gene (reference sequence). Trimming took 0 bases from V and 5 from J, leaving 16 bases between them. CDR3 sequence: CASSYSTRRVRETQYF. The CDR3 DNA is TGTGCCAGCAGTTACTCAACCAGACGGGTCCGGGAGACCCAGTACTTC.

J is TRBJ2-7 and V is TRBV2; D might be TRBD1 (6 bases). The germline CDR1 and CDR2 sequences are SNHLY and FYNNEI. The CDR3 is made up of 14 amino acids. The V and J ends lost 2 bases and 3 bases respectively, with 11 bases between them. The CDR3 region is CASSEQGIGYEQYF. CDR3 bases: TGTGCCAGCAGTGAACAGGGGATAGGCTACGAGCAGTACTTC.

The chain couples TRBV12-3 or TRBV12-4 to TRBJ1-5; no clear D gene. The CDR3 length is 13 residues. Trimming pared 7 bases from V and 4 bases from J, leaving 11 bases between. This chain's CDR3 is CASTPRPNQPQHF. CDR3 coding DNA: TGTGCCAGCACCCCCCGGCCGAATCAGCCCCAGCATTTT.

The chain carries TRBV7-3 and TRBJ1-2; 9 bases align to TRBD1. Trimming cost V 2 bases and J 5 bases; bases outside gene matches: 12. CDR1 and CDR2 (germline): SGHTA, FQGTGA. This CDR3 has 17 amino acids. The CDR3 region is CASSLLPPGQGGYGYTF. CDR3 sequence (DNA): TGTGCCAGCAGCTTACTACCACCGGGACAGGGAGGGTATGGCTACACCTTC.

This chain uses TRBV7-2 with TRBJ2-7; 9 bases are a match to TRBD1. With V trimmed by 5 bases and J by 3 bases, 11 bases remained unmatched. Germline V CDR1 and CDR2: SGHTA, FQGNSA. The CDR3 is made up of 16 amino acids. CDR3 nucleotide sequence: TGTGCCAGCAGCCCAGGGCCCCGGGACAGGGTCTACGAGCAGTACTTC. Amino acid sequence: CASSPGPRDRVYEQYF.

The chain recombines TRBV7-8 with TRBJ1-6, with D possibly TRBD1 on 5 matching bases. Trimming took 0 bases from V and 0 from J, leaving 9 bases between them. Germline V gene lookup returns CDR1 SGHVS and CDR2 FQNEAQ. The CDR3 sequence is 17 residues long. The CDR3 sequence: CASSLAGRSSYNSPLHF. For the CDR3, the DNA is TGTGCCAGCAGCTTAGCGGGACGAAGCTCCTATAATTCACCCCTCCACTTT. The variable domain in full, with the rest retrieved from reference TRBV7-8 and TRBJ1-6, is GAGVSQSPRYKVAKRGQDVALRCDPISGHVSLFWYQQALGQGPEFLTYFQNEAQLDKSGLPSDRFFAERPEGSVSTLKIQRTQQEDSAVYLCASSLAGRSSYNSPLHFGNGTRLTVT.

This sequence joins TRBV19 and TRBJ2-7; D not certain. The CDR3 covers 14 residues. Germline V lookup: CDR1 LNHDA, CDR2 SQIVND (reference sequence). Trimming pared 3 bases from V and 0 bases from J, leaving 9 bases between. In DNA form, the CDR3 reads TGTGCCAGTAGTATGGGTGGCGGCTCCTACGAGCAGTACTTC. It translates to CASSMGGGSYEQYF.

The J gene is TRBJ1-1, the V gene TRBV7-3; weak D call: TRBD1 (5 bases). Trimming took 5 bases from V and 5 from J, leaving 15 bases between them. Germline V CDR1 and CDR2: SGHTA, FQGTGA. CDR3 length: 14 amino acids. The CDR3 protein is CASSRGATGTEAFF. The CDR3, as DNA: TGTGCCAGCAGCCGCGGGGCCACTGGGACTGAAGCTTTCTTT.

The table lists this clone with a count of one. V gene TRBV5-1 combines with J gene TRBJ1-1; D uncertain. The CDR3 sequence is 18 residues long. The ends were cut back, 0 bases at V and 2 bases at J, with 20 bases in the middle. CDR1 is SGHRS, CDR2 YFSETQ, per germline. The CDR3 DNA reads TGCGCCAGCAGCTTGGTATTTGACACCTTCAGAGCAAACACTGAAGCTTTCTTT. Translated: CASSLVFDTFRANTEAFF.

This clone was observed a handful of times. The chain employs TRBV30 and TRBJ1-6; TRBD1 is a possible D gene (6 bases). The CDR3 consists of 15 residues. V gave up 8 bases and J gave up 0 bases, with 14 bases separating them. Germline values: CDR1 GTSNPN, CDR2 SVGIG (reference sequence). The CDR3 loop reads CATTGSSSYNSPLHF. The CDR3 DNA follows: TGTGCCACGACAGGCTCCAGCTCCTATAATTCACCCCTCCACTTT.

The chain is built from TRBV2 and TRBJ1-1; unclear D gene. Trimming removed 7 bases from V and 0 bases from J, with 6 bases in between. The CDR3 is 12 residues long. CDR1 and CDR2 (germline): SNHLY, FYNNEI. The CDR3 here is CASKGMNTEAFF. CDR3 DNA: TGTGCCAGCAAGGGAATGAACACTGAAGCTTTCTTT.

This chain connects TRBV25-1 to TRBJ1-5; TRBD1 might be the D (5 bases). The CDR3 is made up of 15 amino acids. Germline assignment: CDR1 MGHDK and CDR2 SYGVNS. Trimming cost V 1 base and J 6 bases, with 13 bases left between them. The CDR3 loop is CASSESGNRGQPQHF. CDR3 coding DNA: TGTGCCAGCAGTGAATCAGGGAATCGGGGTCAGCCCCAGCATTTT.

This chain connects TRBV19 to TRBJ2-1, with 8 bases aligning to TRBD2. CDR1 and CDR2 (germline): LNHDA, SQIVND (reference sequence). The junction had 9 bases not matched to a gene; V was cut back by 3 bases and J by 8 bases. The CDR3 covers 15 residues. The chain's CDR3 is CASSIVRGGGYEQFF. DNA of the CDR3: TGTGCCAGTAGTATCGTTCGGGGGGGAGGCTATGAGCAGTTCTTC.

The chain joins TRBV18 to TRBJ1-1; perhaps TRBD1 as D (6 bases). From germline, CDR1 is KGHSH and CDR2 LQKENI. The CDR3 runs to 14 residues. V lost 6 bases and J lost 3, with 14 bases in between. In DNA, the CDR3 is TGTGCCAGCTCGTTCGGAACAGGGTACACTGAAGCTTTCTTT. It specifies CASSFGTGYTEAFF.

The rearrangement uses TRBV29-1 and TRBJ1-2; D unresolved. In germline, CDR1 is SQVTM, CDR2 ANQGSEA. This CDR3 is built from 12 residues. V lost 7 bases and J lost 4, with 13 bases in between. CDR3 sequence (DNA): TGCAGCGCCTCATGGGCAGGCTATGGCTACACCTTC. Translated, it gives CSASWAGYGYTF.

DNA of the CDR3: TGTGCCAGCAGCTGGGGCTCTGGGGCCAACGTCCTGACTTTC. Translating it yields CASSWGSGANVLTF. V usage is TRBV7-9 and J usage is TRBJ2-6; no reliable D call. Germline-derived CDR1 and CDR2 are SEHNR and FQNEAQ (reference sequence). V lost 4 bases to trimming and J lost 0 bases, with 4 bases between them. The CDR3 length is 14 residues.

This clone was recorded a few times. The chain carries TRBV7-3 and TRBJ2-7; weak D call: TRBD2 (5 bases). The CDR3 has 13 residues. From germline, CDR1 is SGHTA and CDR2 FQGTGA. V gave up 1 base and J gave up 4 bases, with 8 bases separating them. CDR3 sequence reads: CASSLIGGYEQYF. The CDR3 DNA sequence: TGTGCCAGCAGCTTAATCGGAGGATACGAGCAGTACTTC.

The genes are TRBV9 and TRBJ1-3; TRBD1 might be the D (5 bases). The CDR3 spans 14 residues. The V gene's germline CDR1 is SGDLS and CDR2 YYNGEE. Deletions cut 4 bases from V and 3 bases from J, with 11 bases between. CDR3 in amino acids: CASSPGPIGNTIYF. For the CDR3, the DNA is TGTGCCAGCAGCCCGGGGCCAATTGGAAACACCATATATTTT.

The V call is TRBV6-5, the J call TRBJ1-2; weak D call: TRBD1 (6 bases). The V and J ends lost 5 bases and 1 base respectively, with 8 bases between them. This CDR3 has 13 amino acids. Germline CDR1 MNHEY, CDR2 SVGAGI. The DNA for the CDR3 is TGTGCCAGCAGTAGGACAGTTAACTATGGCTACACCTTC. As protein: CASSRTVNYGYTF.

This rearrangement joins TRBV29-1 to TRBJ2-1; D assignment may be TRBD1 or TRBD2 (5 bases each). The CDR3 runs 17 residues. Germline lookup yields CDR1 SQVTM and CDR2 ANQGSEA. Between the trimmed V and J ends, which lost 1 base and 1 base, there was a span of 17 bases. The CDR3 sequence: CSVEGAGTVLSYNEQFF. The CDR3 nucleotides read TGCAGCGTTGAAGGAGCCGGGACGGTGCTTTCCTACAATGAGCAGTTCTTC.

V usage is TRBV5-8 and J usage is TRBJ1-2; D is unclear. CDR1 is SGHTS, CDR2 YDEGEE, per germline. V was cut by 0 bases and J by 4 bases, with 10 bases left in between. The CDR3 is made up of 14 amino acids. Here the CDR3 DNA reads TGTGCCAGCAGCTTGGTGGGCGGAATCTATGGCTACACCTTC. Its protein product is CASSLVGGIYGYTF.

The chain joins TRBV28 to TRBJ2-4, with a possible D match to TRBD2 (5 bases). This CDR3 comprises 14 residues. Trimming took 11 bases from V and 2 from J, leaving 16 bases between them. CDR1 and CDR2 (germline): MDHEN, SYDVKM. The CDR3 here is CASGLTTPKNIQYF. The CDR3 nucleotides are TGTGCCTCAGGACTGACTACCCCCAAAAACATTCAGTACTTC.

The rearrangement joins TRBV7-6 to TRBJ1-4; no reliable D call. CDR1 and CDR2 (germline): SGHVS, FNYEAQ. This CDR3 is built from 18 residues. V lost 4 bases and J 0 bases, leaving 18 bases between the germline ends. CDR3 nucleotide sequence: TGTGCCAGCAGCTCCCTTTTAATGAGCGGGGCAACTAATGAAAAACTGTTTTTT. Amino acid sequence: CASSSLLMSGATNEKLFF.

The genes are TRBV4-2 and TRBJ1-5; the D gene is possibly TRBD1 (6 bases). This CDR3 is built from 16 residues. Trimming left V 4 bases short and J 6 bases short, with 19 bases between. Germline assignment: CDR1 LGHNA and CDR2 YNFKEQ. CDR3 loop: CASSPTGGEGVQPQHF. CDR3 bases: TGTGCCAGCAGCCCTACTGGGGGGGAGGGGGTTCAGCCCCAGCATTTT.

The chain employs TRBV15 and TRBJ1-2, with 7 bases lining up with TRBD1. V lost 0 bases, J lost 4 bases, and 2 bases stayed unmatched. From germline, CDR1 is LNHNV and CDR2 YYDKDF (reference sequence). The CDR3 sequence is 14 residues long. The DNA for the CDR3 is TGTGCCACCAGCAGAGAGAGGGGGCCCTATGGCTACACCTTC. Translation gives CATSRERGPYGYTF.

This clone was found once. This chain uses TRBV5-1 with TRBJ1-2; 7 bases match TRBD1. After removal of 2 bases from V and 3 bases from J, the junction contained 1 base not matched to a gene. The CDR3 spans 13 residues. CDR1 is SGHRS and CDR2 is YFSETQ in the germline V gene. CDR3 sequence: CASSFGTDYGYTF. As DNA, the CDR3 is TGCGCCAGCAGCTTCGGGACAGACTATGGCTACACCTTC.

Comments on this clone: The germline gene is not matched at one end of the junction; a read error may be the cause. This CDR3 is CASSHPTRQGKVF. CDR3 nucleotides: TGTGCCAGCAGCCACCCCACCCGACAGGGTAAGGTCTTC. V is TRBV12-3 or TRBV12-4 and J is TRBJ2-1; 7 bases line up with TRBD1. The CDR3 extends over 13 amino acids.